This entry concerns a single T cell receptor beta chain. This sample was included in a study of monozygotic twins with inflammatory bowel disease. TCRdb re-called the 5' RACE reads, yielding one record per CDR3 amino acid sequence without DNA. The sample data list roughly 300,000 distinct CDR3 sequences. This CDR3 is 14 amino acids long. Germline V lookup: CDR1 MNHEY, CDR2 SMNVEV (reference sequence). The clonotype originates from a human donor with ulcerative colitis or Crohn's disease, or a healthy co-twin of an affected twin (not recorded which). V usage is TRBV27 and J usage is TRBJ2-7; with no DNA, the TCRdb D assignment of TRBD1 cannot be verified. The sample taken for sequencing was blood. The CDR3: CASSARDAGGEQYF.